Below, 2 T cell receptor beta chains from the same sample are listed, as sequenced in a study of T cells in Graves' hyperthyroidism and ophthalmopathy. RNA transcripts gave rise to amplified TCR beta CDR3 regions. Using the HTBI primer set, a first-round RT-PCR was run on the TCR CDR3. TCRdb analysed the multiplex PCR reads with MiXCR anew, one entry per CDR3 protein. The repertoire includes 200,000 to 250,000 distinct CDR3 sequences, about a sixth of them detected once, and about 50% sits in the top ten. The material sequenced was blood. The receptors shown here come from a woman between 50 and 59 years old with Graves' hyperthyroidism.

This clonotype was seen repeatedly, ten times or more. The V and J genes are TRBV7-2 and TRBJ2-1; 10 nucleotides align to TRBD2. Germline CDR1 SGHTA, CDR2 FQGNSA. The CDR3 has 17 amino acids. Trimming removed 5 bases from V and 0 bases from J; junction bases left unmatched: 7. The chain's CDR3 is CASSPGASGSSYNEQFF. The CDR3 bases are TGTGCCAGCAGCCCAGGGGCTAGCGGGAGCTCCTACAATGAGCAGTTCTTC. Full variable domain (missing parts from reference TRBV7-2 and TRBJ2-1): GAGVSQSPSNKVTEKGKDVELRCDPISGHTALYWYRQSLGQGLEFLIYFQGNSAPDKSGLPSDRFSAERTGGSVSTLTIQRTQQEDSAVYLCASSPGASGSSYNEQFFGPGTRLTVL.

Concerning this clonotype itself: One end of the junction does not line up with germline, which may come from a read error. V gene TRBV20-1 combines with J gene TRBJ1-1; TRBD1 is a possible D gene (5 bases). Germline assignment: CDR1 DFQATT and CDR2 SNEGSKA (reference sequence). CDR3 length: 13 residues. CDR3 sequence (DNA): TGCAGTGCCGGGGGGGGGATGAACACTGAAACTTTCTTT. It encodes CSAGGGMNTETFF.